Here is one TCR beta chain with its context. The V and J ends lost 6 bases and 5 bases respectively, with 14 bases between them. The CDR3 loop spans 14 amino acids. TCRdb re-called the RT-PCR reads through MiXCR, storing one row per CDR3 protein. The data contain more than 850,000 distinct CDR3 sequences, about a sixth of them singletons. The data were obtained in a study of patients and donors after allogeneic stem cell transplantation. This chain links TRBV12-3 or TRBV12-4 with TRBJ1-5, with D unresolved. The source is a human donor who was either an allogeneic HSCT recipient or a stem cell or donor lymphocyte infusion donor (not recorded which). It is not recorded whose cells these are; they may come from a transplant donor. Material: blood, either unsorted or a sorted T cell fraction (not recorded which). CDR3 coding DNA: TGTGCCAGCAGCCCGACCTCGCGGGATCAGCCCCAGCATTTT. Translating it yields CASSPTSRDQPQHF.